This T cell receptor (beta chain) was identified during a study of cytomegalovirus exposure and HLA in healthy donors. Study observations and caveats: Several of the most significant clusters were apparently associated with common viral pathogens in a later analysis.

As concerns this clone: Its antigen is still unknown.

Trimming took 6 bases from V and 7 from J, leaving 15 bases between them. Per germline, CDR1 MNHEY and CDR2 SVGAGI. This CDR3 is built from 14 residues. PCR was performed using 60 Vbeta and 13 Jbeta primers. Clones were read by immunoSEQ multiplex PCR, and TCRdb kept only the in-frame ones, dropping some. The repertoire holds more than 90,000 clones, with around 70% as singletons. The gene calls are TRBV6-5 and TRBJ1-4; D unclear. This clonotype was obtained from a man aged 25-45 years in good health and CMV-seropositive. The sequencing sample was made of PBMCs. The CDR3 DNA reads TGTGCCAGCAGCCCACTAGGTGTGGCTGAAAAACTGTTTTTT. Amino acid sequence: CASSPLGVAEKLFF.